This T cell receptor beta chain is from a study of CD8 T cells in ankylosing spondylitis (dated by TCRdb to the late 2010s). Some background on the complete study: To find TCR variants linked to disease, the study profiled T cell receptor beta repertoires in ankylosing spondylitis patients and healthy donors. Samples of peripheral blood were taken, and for ankylosing spondylitis patients, synovial fluid was collected as well. The full study cohort comprised around 23 ankylosing spondylitis patients and 110 or so healthy donors.

Points the paper makes about the study in general: Some TCR beta motif variants had previously been reported in synovial fluid and blood of reactive arthritis patients, which suggested common disease-initiation mechanisms. According to the report, matched synovial fluid samples from ankylosing spondylitis patients were significantly enriched for the disease-linked clones. In peripheral blood, the disease-linked clones were found at relatively low frequencies and had a CD8+ phenotype. A TCR beta motif made up of several highly homologous amino acid variants appeared to be characteristic of blood from ankylosing spondylitis patients.

A note on this clonotype: It lacks a known antigen. The sample holds no much larger clone one base away, and base qualities are not on file.

These reads were obtained on an Illumina HiSeq 2500. Quantitative 5'-RACE with molecular barcodes was used to prepare TCR beta libraries. The authors' analysis ran thus. A new computational method based on a probabilistic model of VDJ rearrangement was used to identify disease-linked TCR variants. The raw public reads went through TCRdb reprocessing: fastp at Q25, MiXCR clone calling, in-frame beta chains kept. Identical CDR3 proteins give one entry, which carries the most common genes and DNA. These V and J calls originate from TCRdb's pipeline instead of the authors' own analysis. For this sample there are tens of thousands of distinct CDR3 sequences; roughly 33% appear just once. Together, the top ten hold over 40% of the sample. From its cysteine to its phenylalanine, the CDR3 spans 15 amino acids. Only CDR3 DNA is held: 45 bases, read in frame from base 1. The germline ends are 14 bases apart after V is trimmed by 1 base and J by 5 bases. CDR1 is given as SGHVS and CDR2 as FNYEAQ, both from the germline V gene.

Synovial fluid samples were matched to blood samples from the same ankylosing spondylitis patients. The V gene is TRBV7-6 and the J gene is TRBJ2-5, with TRBD2 as a weak D call on 6 bases. The sequence was collected from a male donor with ankylosing spondylitis. Sequenced material: synovial fluid, either unsorted or a sorted T cell fraction (not recorded which). The DNA is TGTGCCAGCAGCTTAGTGGGGGGTATTCGGGAGACCCAGTACTTC. Translated, this gives CASSLVGGIRETQYF.